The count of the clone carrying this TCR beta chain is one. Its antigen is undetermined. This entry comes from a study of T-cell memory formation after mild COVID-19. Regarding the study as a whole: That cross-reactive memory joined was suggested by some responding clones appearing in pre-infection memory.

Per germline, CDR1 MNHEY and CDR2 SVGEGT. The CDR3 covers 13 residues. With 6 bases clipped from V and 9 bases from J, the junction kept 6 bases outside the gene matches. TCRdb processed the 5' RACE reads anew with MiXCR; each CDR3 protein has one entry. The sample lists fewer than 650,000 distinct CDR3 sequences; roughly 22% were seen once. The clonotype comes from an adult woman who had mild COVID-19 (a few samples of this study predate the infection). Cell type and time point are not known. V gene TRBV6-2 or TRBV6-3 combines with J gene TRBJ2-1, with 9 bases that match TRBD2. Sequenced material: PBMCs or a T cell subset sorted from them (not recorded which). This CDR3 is CASSGGGVVEQFF. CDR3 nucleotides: TGTGCCAGCAGCGGCGGGGGGGTTGTTGAGCAGTTCTTC.